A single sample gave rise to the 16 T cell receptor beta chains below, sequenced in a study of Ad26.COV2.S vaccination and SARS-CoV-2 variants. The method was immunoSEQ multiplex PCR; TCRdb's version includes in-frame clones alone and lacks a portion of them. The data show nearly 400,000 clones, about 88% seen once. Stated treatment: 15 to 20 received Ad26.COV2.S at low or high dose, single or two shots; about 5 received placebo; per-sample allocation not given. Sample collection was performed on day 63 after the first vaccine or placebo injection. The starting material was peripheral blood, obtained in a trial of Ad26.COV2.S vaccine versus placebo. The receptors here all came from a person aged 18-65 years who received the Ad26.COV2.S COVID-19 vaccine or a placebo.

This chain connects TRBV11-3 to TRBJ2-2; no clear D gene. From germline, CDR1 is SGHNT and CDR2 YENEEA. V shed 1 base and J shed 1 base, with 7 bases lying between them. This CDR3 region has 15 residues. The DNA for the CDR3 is TGTGCCAGCAGCTTAGGACGGATGAACACCGGGGAGCTGTTTTTT. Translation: CASSLGRMNTGELFF.

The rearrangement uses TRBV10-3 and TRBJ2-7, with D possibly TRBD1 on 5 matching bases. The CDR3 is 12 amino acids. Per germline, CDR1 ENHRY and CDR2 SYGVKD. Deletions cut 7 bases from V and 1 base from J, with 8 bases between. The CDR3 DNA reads TGTGCCATCAAGGGGCAGTCCTACGAGCAGTACTTC. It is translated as CAIKGQSYEQYF.

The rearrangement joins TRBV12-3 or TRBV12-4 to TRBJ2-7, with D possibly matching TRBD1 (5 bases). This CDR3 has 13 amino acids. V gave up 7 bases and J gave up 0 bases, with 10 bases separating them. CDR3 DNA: TGTGCCAGCAAACAGGCAAGCTCCTACGAGCAGTACTTC. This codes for CASKQASSYEQYF.

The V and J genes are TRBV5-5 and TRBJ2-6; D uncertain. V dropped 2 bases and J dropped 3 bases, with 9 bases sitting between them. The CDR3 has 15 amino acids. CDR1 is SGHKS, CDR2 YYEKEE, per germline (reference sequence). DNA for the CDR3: TGTGCCAGCAGCTTAGTGCTCAGTGGGGCCAACGTCCTGACTTTC. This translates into CASSLVLSGANVLTF.

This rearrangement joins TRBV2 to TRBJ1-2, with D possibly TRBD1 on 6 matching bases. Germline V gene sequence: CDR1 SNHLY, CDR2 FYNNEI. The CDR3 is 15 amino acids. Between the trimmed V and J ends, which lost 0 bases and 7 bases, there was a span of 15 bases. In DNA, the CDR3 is TGTGCCAGCAGTGAAGCGACGGACAGCCTAGCTGGCTACACCTTC. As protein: CASSEATDSLAGYTF.

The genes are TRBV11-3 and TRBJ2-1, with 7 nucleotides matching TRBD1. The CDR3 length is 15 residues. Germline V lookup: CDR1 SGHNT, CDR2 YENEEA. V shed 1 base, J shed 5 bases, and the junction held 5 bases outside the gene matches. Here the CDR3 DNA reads TGTGCCAGCAGCTTAGGCCGGGACAGAAACAATGAGCAGTTCTTC. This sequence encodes CASSLGRDRNNEQFF.

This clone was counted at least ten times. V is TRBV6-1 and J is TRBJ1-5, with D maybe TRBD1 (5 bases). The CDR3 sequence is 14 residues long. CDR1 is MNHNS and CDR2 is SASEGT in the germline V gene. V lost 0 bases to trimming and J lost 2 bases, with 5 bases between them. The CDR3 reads CASSEAGGNQPQHF. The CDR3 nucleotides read TGTGCCAGCAGTGAAGCAGGGGGCAATCAGCCCCAGCATTTT.

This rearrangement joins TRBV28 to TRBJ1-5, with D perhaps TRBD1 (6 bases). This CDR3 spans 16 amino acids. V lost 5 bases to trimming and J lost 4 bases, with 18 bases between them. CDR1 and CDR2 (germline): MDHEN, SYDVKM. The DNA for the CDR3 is TGTGCCAGCAGTCCCCGGAGGGGAAGGGGGAATCAGCCCCAGCATTTT. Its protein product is CASSPRRGRGNQPQHF.

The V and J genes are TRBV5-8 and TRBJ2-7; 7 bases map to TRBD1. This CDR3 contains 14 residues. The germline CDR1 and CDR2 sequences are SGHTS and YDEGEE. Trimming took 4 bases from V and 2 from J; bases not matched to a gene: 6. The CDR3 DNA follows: TGTGCCAGCAGCCCGGGACAGCCACCCTACGAGCAGTACTTC. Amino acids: CASSPGQPPYEQYF.

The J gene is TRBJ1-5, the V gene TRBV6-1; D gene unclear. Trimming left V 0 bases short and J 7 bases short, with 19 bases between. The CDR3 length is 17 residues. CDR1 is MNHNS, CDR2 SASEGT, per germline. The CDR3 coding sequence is TGTGCCAGCAGTGAAGCGGTTGGAGGGCGGGGATGGCAGCCCCAGCATTTT. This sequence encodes CASSEAVGGRGWQPQHF.

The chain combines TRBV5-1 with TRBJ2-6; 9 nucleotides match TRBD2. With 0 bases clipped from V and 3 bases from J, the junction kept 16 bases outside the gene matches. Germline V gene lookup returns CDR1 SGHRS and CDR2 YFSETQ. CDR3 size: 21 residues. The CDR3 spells CASSLGAGGALSRFGANVLTF. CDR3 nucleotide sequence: TGCGCCAGCAGCTTGGGAGCGGGAGGCGCACTCTCGAGGTTTGGGGCCAACGTCCTGACTTTC.

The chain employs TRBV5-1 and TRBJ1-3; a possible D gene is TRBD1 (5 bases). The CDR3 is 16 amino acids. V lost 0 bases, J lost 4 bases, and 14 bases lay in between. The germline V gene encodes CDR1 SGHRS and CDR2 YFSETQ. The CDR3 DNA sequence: TGCGCCAGCAGCTTGGCCGGGGCATCCTTCGGAAACACCATATATTTT. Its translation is CASSLAGASFGNTIYF.

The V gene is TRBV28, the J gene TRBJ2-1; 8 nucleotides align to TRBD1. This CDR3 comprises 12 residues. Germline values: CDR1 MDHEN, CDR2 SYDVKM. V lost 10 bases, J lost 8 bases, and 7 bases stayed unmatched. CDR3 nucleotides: TGTGCCACAGGGGGCGAGGGGTATGAGCAGTTCTTC. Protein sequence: CATGGEGYEQFF.

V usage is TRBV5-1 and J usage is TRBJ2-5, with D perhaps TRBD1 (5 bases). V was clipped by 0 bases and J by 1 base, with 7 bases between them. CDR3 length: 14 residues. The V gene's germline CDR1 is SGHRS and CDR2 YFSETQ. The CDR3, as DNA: TGCGCCAGCAGCTTGGGGGGCGCCCAAGAGACCCAGTACTTC. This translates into CASSLGGAQETQYF.

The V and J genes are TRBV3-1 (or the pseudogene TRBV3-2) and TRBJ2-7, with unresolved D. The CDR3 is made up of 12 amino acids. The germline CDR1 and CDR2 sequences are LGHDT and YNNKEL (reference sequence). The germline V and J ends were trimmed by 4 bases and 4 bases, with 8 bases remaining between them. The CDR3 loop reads CASSLEGYEQYF. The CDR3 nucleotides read TGTGCCAGCAGCCTTGAAGGGTACGAGCAGTACTTC.

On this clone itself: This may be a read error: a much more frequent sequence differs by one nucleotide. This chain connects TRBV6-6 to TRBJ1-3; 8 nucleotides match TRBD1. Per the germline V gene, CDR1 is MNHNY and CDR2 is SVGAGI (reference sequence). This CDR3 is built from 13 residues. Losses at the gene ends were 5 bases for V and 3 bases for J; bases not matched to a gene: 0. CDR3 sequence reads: CASSGQGGNTIYF. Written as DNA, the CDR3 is TGTGCCAGCAGTGGACAGGGTGGAAACACCATATATTTT.